These 20 T cell receptor beta chains came from one sample sequenced in a study of identical twins. TCRdb re-called the 5' RACE reads with MiXCR, one entry per CDR3 protein. The repertoire has 260,000 or so distinct CDR3 sequences, around 7.6% of them found once; the top ten carry more than 5%. The same data also contributed to another study, on yellow fever vaccine responses in identical twins.

Input material: CD8+ T cells sorted from blood. The source of these receptors is a woman between 18 and 30 years old in good health.

This clonotype is a singleton in its sample. The CDR3 region has the DNA TGTGCCAGCAGTGAAGGACAGGGGGCTGGAGAGACCCAGTACTTC. Its protein is CASSEGQGAGETQYF. The chain joins TRBV6-1 to TRBJ2-5; TRBD1 matches at 10 bases. This CDR3 contains 15 residues. The germline CDR1 and CDR2 sequences are MNHNS and SASEGT. After removal of 1 base from V and 4 bases from J, the junction contained 3 bases not matched to a gene.

This clonotype occurred many times. Here the CDR3 reads CASSWGPLQGSLLNNSPLHF. The CDR3 nucleotides are TGTGCCAGCAGTTGGGGCCCCCTCCAGGGATCCCTGTTGAATAATTCACCCCTCCACTTT. V and J are TRBV28 and TRBJ1-6, with D possibly TRBD1 on 5 matching bases. This CDR3 spans 20 amino acids. The germline V and J ends were trimmed by 4 bases and 5 bases, with 27 bases remaining between them. CDR1 is MDHEN, CDR2 SYDVKM, per germline.

This sequence joins TRBV3-1 and TRBJ1-1, with 7 positions matching TRBD1. Germline CDR1 reads LGHDT; CDR2 reads YNNKEL (reference sequence). J was trimmed by 1 base and V by 4 bases; bases with no gene match: 12. This CDR3 is built from 17 residues. The CDR3 nucleotides read TGTGCCAGCAGCCCCCGACAGGGATGGAGGGCGAACACTGAAGCTTTCTTT. Translating it yields CASSPRQGWRANTEAFF.

This clonotype showed up just a few times. This chain connects TRBV6-1 to TRBJ2-7; tentatively, D is TRBD1 (5 bases). Trimming removed 2 bases from V and 3 bases from J, with 23 bases in between. Germline CDR1 MNHNS, CDR2 SASEGT. The CDR3 totals 18 residues. CDR3 loop: CASSEQTKGLEGGYEQYF. The CDR3 DNA is TGTGCCAGCAGTGAACAAACAAAGGGGCTAGAAGGTGGCTACGAGCAGTACTTC.

The chain has TRBV4-1 and TRBJ2-2, with D perhaps TRBD2 (6 bases). The CDR3 runs 16 residues. Germline CDR1 MGHRA, CDR2 YSYEKL. V gave up 1 base and J gave up 6 bases, with 15 bases separating them. DNA for the CDR3: TGCGCCAGCAGCCAAGCACGGGACTCTCTCCCCGGGGAGCTGTTTTTT. It yields the protein CASSQARDSLPGELFF.

This chain connects TRBV27 to TRBJ2-2; D uncertain. The CDR3 totals 19 residues. CDR1 is MNHEY, CDR2 SMNVEV, per germline (reference sequence). Trimming stripped 6 bases from V and 4 bases from J, with 27 bases between. The CDR3 is CASSPTLSISVFFTGELFF. In DNA form, the CDR3 reads TGTGCCAGCAGCCCCACTCTTTCTATATCGGTTTTTTTCACCGGGGAGCTGTTTTTT.

The V and J genes are TRBV3-1 and TRBJ2-5; the D is unclear. CDR3 length: 15 amino acids. Per the germline V gene, CDR1 is LGHDT and CDR2 is YNNKEL (reference sequence). With 0 bases removed from V and 1 base from J, the gap between germline ends came to 9 bases. The CDR3 spells CASSQDRGSQETQYF. The CDR3 DNA sequence: TGTGCCAGCAGCCAAGATCGCGGCAGCCAAGAGACCCAGTACTTC.

The table lists this clonotype with a few counts. The chain joins TRBV5-5 to TRBJ2-5; TRBD1 matches at 8 bases. The CDR3 is 14 amino acids. Germline V lookup: CDR1 SGHKS, CDR2 YYEKEE (reference sequence). Germline trimming cut 4 bases from V and 5 bases from J; bases unmatched to any gene: 7. CDR3 nucleotides: TGTGCCAGCAGCCCCCAGGGGGCCAGGGAGACCCAGTACTTC. Amino acids: CASSPQGARETQYF.

V gene TRBV2 combines with J gene TRBJ2-1; unclear D gene. Germline V lookup: CDR1 SNHLY, CDR2 FYNNEI. Between the trimmed V and J ends, which lost 0 bases and 4 bases, there was a span of 19 bases. CDR3 length: 18 amino acids. The CDR3 DNA reads TGTGCCAGCAGTGAAGCGCCCTTAGGCCCCAATAGGTACAATGAGCAGTTCTTC. Translated: CASSEAPLGPNRYNEQFF.

The chain has TRBV7-9 and TRBJ2-3; 8 bases agree with TRBD1. CDR3 length: 14 residues. Germline V CDR1 and CDR2: SEHNR, FQNEAQ (reference sequence). J was trimmed by 4 bases and V by 1 base; bases with no gene match: 1. The CDR3 loop reads CASSLGQGPDTQYF. For the CDR3, the DNA is TGTGCCAGCAGCTTAGGACAGGGGCCAGATACGCAGTATTTT.

The chain employs TRBV13 and TRBJ2-1, with 15 nucleotides matching TRBD2. The ends lost 4 bases at V and 0 bases at J; junction bases unmatched: 7. Germline CDR1 PRHDT, CDR2 FYEKMQ (reference sequence). The CDR3 sequence is 19 residues long. The CDR3 is CASSSWTSGRESSYNEQFF. The DNA of the CDR3 is TGTGCCAGCAGCTCTTGGACTAGCGGGAGGGAAAGCTCCTACAATGAGCAGTTCTTC.

This clonotype was picked up a small number of times. This rearrangement joins TRBV19 to TRBJ2-1; 9 bases align to TRBD1. V was pared by 9 bases and J by 7 bases, with 13 bases of the junction left unmatched. CDR1 and CDR2 from the germline V gene are LNHDA and SQIVND (reference sequence). CDR3 length: 15 residues. CDR3 loop: CARRNRGRFWNEQFF. The CDR3 DNA reads TGTGCCAGGAGAAACAGGGGGCGTTTCTGGAATGAGCAGTTCTTC.

This clonotype was seen repeatedly, ten times or more. The chain carries TRBV12-3 or TRBV12-4 and TRBJ2-1; 10 bases map to TRBD2. The V gene end was trimmed by 1 base and the J gene end by 4 bases; junction bases not matched to a gene: 1. The CDR3 is 15 amino acids. CDR3 protein: CASSLGLAGYNEQFF. The CDR3 bases are TGTGCCAGCAGTTTAGGACTAGCGGGTTACAATGAGCAGTTCTTC.

In its sample, this clonotype was seen a few times. The chain combines TRBV6-1 with TRBJ2-1; D perhaps matches TRBD1 (5 bases). The CDR3 contains 13 residues. Germline values: CDR1 MNHNS, CDR2 SASEGT. V gave up 10 bases and J gave up 1 base, with 11 bases separating them. Written as DNA, the CDR3 is TGTGCCACCTGGACAAGTTCCTACAATGAGCAGTTCTTC. Protein: CATWTSSYNEQFF.

This clonotype was found many times. The rearrangement links TRBV12-3 or TRBV12-4 to TRBJ2-7, with TRBD1 as a possible D gene (5 bases). V lost 3 bases, J lost 4 bases, and 7 bases lay in between. The CDR3 loop spans 12 amino acids. This CDR3 is CASSFQGYEQYV. The CDR3 nucleotides read TGTGCCAGCAGTTTTCAGGGTTACGAGCAGTACGTC.

This chain links TRBV19 with TRBJ1-1; D gene ambiguous. The V gene's germline CDR1 is LNHDA and CDR2 SQIVND (reference sequence). Between the trimmed V and J ends, which lost 6 bases and 0 bases, there was a span of 11 bases. CDR3 size: 14 residues. This chain's CDR3 is CASRLTEVNTEAFF. CDR3 nucleotide sequence: TGTGCCAGTAGACTCACGGAGGTGAACACTGAAGCTTTCTTT.

Ten or more counts support this clonotype. J is TRBJ2-1 and V is TRBV25-1; 12 bases agree with TRBD2. The germline gives CDR1 MGHDK, CDR2 SYGVNS. V was pared by 2 bases and J by 6 bases, with 11 bases of the junction left unmatched. This CDR3 spans 18 amino acids. CDR3 DNA sequence: TGTGCCAGCAGTGAAGCGGCTAGCGGGAGGGCCATAACCAATGAGCAGTTCTTC. Translating gives CASSEAASGRAITNEQFF.

In this sample, this clonotype turned up many times. V gene TRBV29-1 combines with J gene TRBJ2-1; 7 bases line up with TRBD2. Germline V gene data show CDR1 as SQVTM and CDR2 as ANQGSEA. CDR3 length equals 14 residues. J was trimmed by 0 bases and V by 6 bases; bases with no gene match: 5. CDR3 in DNA: TGCAGCGTCCTAGCGGAAAGCTCCTACAATGAGCAGTTCTTC. It translates to CSVLAESSYNEQFF.

Ten or more counts support this clonotype. V is TRBV28 and J is TRBJ1-4; 8 positions match TRBD1. The CDR3 extends over 16 amino acids. Germline CDR1 reads MDHEN; CDR2 reads SYDVKM. Losses at the gene ends were 5 bases for V and 3 bases for J; bases not matched to a gene: 8. Here the CDR3 DNA reads TGTGCCAGCAGTCCCGGACAGGGAGGGTCTAATGAAAAACTGTTTTTT. This codes for CASSPGQGGSNEKLFF.

This clonotype was detected a few times. The chain carries TRBV28 and TRBJ1-4, with TRBD1 identical over 7 bases. Germline-derived CDR1 and CDR2 are MDHEN and SYDVKM. The CDR3 sequence is 13 residues long. The ends lost 2 bases at V and 8 bases at J; junction bases unmatched: 2. The CDR3 bases are TGTGCCAGCAGTTTAGTGGACAGGGAAAAACTGTTTTTT. As protein: CASSLVDREKLFF.